This T cell receptor beta chain originates from a study of regulatory T cells in long-lasting Graves disease. Findings and caveats of the study: The persistent group shared some 2,700 public clonotypes, more than the 950 to 1,000 shared by new patients.

Time point given: newly diagnosed GD, antithyroid drugs for less than 3 months. PBMCs were the source of the RNA used for TCR sequencing. Germline-derived CDR1 and CDR2 are SGHRS and YFSETQ. Trimming left V 4 bases short and J 0 bases short, with 18 bases between. The CDR3 consists of 17 residues. Building the TCR beta libraries relied on iRepertoire HTBI primers, and CDR3 regions underwent Arm-PCR. TCRdb re-derived calls from the multiplex PCR reads in MiXCR, one entry per CDR3 protein. The repertoire includes 360,000 or so distinct CDR3 sequences, 12% of them detected once, and approximately 20% sits in the top ten. Notes on this clonotype: What it binds is not known.

The data were also submitted as part of a second study, on T cells in Graves' hyperthyroidism and ophthalmopathy. As reported in that work: The hyperthyroidism patients had all been newly diagnosed, and their disease duration was under 2 months. Their ages ranged from 18 to 65 years. In the first-round RT-PCR of the TCR CDR3, the HTBI primer set was used. Before onset, ophthalmopathy was predicted by the model a median roughly 6.4 months earlier.

Sequences were derived from peripheral blood mononuclear cells (PBMCs), sampled at new diagnosis, from a patient treated with antithyroid drugs. V and J are TRBV5-1 and TRBJ2-3; D ambiguous. This receptor was identified in a woman under 30 with Graves disease. The CDR3 loop reads CASSPAGGTESTDTQYF. Here the CDR3 DNA reads TGCGCCAGCAGCCCGGCCGGTGGCACCGAAAGCACAGATACGCAGTATTTT.